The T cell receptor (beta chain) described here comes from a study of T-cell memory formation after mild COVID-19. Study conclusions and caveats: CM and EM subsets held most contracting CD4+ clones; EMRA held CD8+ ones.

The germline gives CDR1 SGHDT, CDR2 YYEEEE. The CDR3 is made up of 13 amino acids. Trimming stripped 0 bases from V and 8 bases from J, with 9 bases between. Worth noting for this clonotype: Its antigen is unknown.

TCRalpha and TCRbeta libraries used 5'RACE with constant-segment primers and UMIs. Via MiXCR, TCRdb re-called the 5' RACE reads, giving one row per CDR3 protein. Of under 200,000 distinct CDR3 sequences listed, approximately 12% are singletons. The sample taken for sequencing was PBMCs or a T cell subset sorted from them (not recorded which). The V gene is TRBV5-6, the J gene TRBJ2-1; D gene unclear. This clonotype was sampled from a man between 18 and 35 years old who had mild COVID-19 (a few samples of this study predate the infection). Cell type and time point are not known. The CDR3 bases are TGTGCCAGCAGCTTGGTCCCCCGATATGAGCAGTTCTTC. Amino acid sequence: CASSLVPRYEQFF. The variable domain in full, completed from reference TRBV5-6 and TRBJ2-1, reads DAGVTQSPTHLIKTRGQQVTLRCSPKSGHDTVSWYQQALGQGPQFIFQYYEEEERQRGNFPDRFSGHQFPNYSSELNVNALLLGDSALYLCASSLVPRYEQFFGPGTRLTVL.